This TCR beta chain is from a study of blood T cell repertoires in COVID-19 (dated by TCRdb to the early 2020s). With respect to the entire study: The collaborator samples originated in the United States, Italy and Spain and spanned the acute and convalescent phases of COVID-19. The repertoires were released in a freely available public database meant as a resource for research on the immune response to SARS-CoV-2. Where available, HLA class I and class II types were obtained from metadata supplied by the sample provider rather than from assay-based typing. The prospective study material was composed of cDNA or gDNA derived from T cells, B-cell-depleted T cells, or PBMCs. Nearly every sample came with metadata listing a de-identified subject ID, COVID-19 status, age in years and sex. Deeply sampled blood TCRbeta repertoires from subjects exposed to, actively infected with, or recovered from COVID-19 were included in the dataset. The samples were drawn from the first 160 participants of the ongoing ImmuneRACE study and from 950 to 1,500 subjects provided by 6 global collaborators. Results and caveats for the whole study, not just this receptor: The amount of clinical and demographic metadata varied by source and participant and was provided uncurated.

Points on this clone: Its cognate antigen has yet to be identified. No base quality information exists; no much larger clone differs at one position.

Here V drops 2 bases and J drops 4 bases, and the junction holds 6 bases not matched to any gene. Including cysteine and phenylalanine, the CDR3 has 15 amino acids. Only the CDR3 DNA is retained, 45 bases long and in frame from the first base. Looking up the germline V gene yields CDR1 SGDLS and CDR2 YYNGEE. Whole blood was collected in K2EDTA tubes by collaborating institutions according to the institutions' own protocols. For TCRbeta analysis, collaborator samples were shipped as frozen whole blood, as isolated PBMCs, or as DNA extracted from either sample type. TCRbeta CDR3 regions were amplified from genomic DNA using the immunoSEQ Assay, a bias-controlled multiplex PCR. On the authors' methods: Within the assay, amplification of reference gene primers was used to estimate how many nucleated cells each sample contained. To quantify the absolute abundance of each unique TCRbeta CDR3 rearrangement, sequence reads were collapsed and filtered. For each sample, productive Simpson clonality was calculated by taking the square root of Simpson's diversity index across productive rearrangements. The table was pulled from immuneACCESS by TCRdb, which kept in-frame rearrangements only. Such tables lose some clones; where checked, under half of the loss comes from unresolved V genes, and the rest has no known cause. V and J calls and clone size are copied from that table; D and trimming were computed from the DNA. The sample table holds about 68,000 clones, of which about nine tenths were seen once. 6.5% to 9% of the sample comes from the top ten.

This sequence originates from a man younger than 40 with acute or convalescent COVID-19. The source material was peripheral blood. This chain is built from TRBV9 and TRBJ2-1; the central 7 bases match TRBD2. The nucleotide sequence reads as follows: TGTGCCAGCAGCGTCTCTAGCGGACTATACAATGAGCAGTTCTTC. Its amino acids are CASSVSSGLYNEQFF.